This TCR beta chain appears in the sequencing data of a study of blood T cell repertoires in COVID-19. Study-wide background: Specimens from acute and convalescent COVID-19 originated in the United States, Italy and Spain. From T cells, B-cell-depleted T cells, or PBMCs came the material, which was cDNA or gDNA.

Original methodology: Estimated nucleated cell counts came from reference gene primer amplification. Sequenced by immunoSEQ multiplex PCR; TCRdb stores in-frame clones only, minus some. V, J and clone size were drawn from that table, and D and trimming were deduced from the DNA. The sample holds more than 70,000 clones, roughly 87% seen once. Germline V CDR1 and CDR2: LGHNA, YSLEER. V was shortened by 3 bases and J by 1 base, with 15 bases between the two germline ends. This CDR3 contains 16 residues. The clonotype comes from a woman aged 45-59 years with active or convalescent COVID-19. V and J are TRBV4-3 and TRBJ1-2; no clear D. The sequencing sample was made of peripheral blood. CDR3 sequence reads: CASSQKSGQFNYGYTF. The CDR3 nucleotides are TGCGCCAGCAGCCAGAAATCAGGTCAATTTAACTATGGCTACACCTTC.